The rows below give T cell receptor beta chains drawn from one sample of a study of low-dose radiotherapy and immunotherapy resistance in tumors. TCRdb analysed the reads with MiXCR anew, one entry per CDR3 protein. The table includes 40,000 or so distinct CDR3 sequences, 30% to 35% detected once. Material: PBMCs, obtained before treatment. The receptors derive from a male donor with gallbladder cancer. Both conserved end residues are part of each CDR3. Fields, in order: CDR3 DNA, CDR3 protein, clone size, D gene, V gene, J gene. D genes are given only for firm matches. Expanded clones get a size class; other rows say once, few or many, or leave the size out.

CDR3 DNA: TGTGCCAGCAGCAACCGGGACTACCTAATCACAGATACGCAGTATTTT
CDR3 protein: CASSNRDYLITDTQYF
clone size: few
D gene: TRBD2
V gene: TRBV14
J gene: TRBJ2-3

CDR3 DNA: TGCGCCAGCAACCGGGACGGCAACACCGGGGAGCTGTTTTTT
CDR3 protein: CASNRDGNTGELFF
clone size: -
D gene: -
V gene: TRBV5-1
J gene: TRBJ2-2

CDR3 DNA: TGCAGCGTTGTGGGGCCAAAAAATGAAAACACCATATATTTT
CDR3 protein: CSVVGPKNENTIYF
clone size: many
D gene: -
V gene: TRBV29-1
J gene: TRBJ1-3

CDR3 DNA: TGCAGTGCTAATAGTCCGGGACTAGTCGGGGTCGGGGAGCTGTTTTTT
CDR3 protein: CSANSPGLVGVGELFF
clone size: many
D gene: TRBD2
V gene: TRBV20-1
J gene: TRBJ2-2

CDR3 DNA: TGTGCCAGCAGCCAGACCGGGACAGGGAACACTGAAGCTTTCTTT
CDR3 protein: CASSQTGTGNTEAFF
clone size: many
D gene: TRBD1
V gene: TRBV3-1
J gene: TRBJ1-1

CDR3 DNA: TGTGCCAGCAGTTTTATGGGGGGACCCCCAAATTCACCCCTCCACTTT
CDR3 protein: CASSFMGGPPNSPLHF
clone size: -
D gene: -
V gene: TRBV28
J gene: TRBJ1-6

CDR3 DNA: TGTGCCAGCAGCTTGGGTTCCGTGGAGCAGTACTTC
CDR3 protein: CASSLGSVEQYF
clone size: many
D gene: -
V gene: TRBV11-2
J gene: TRBJ2-7

CDR3 DNA: TGTGCCATCAGTGAGTCGATGGGACGGACCTCCTACGAGCAGTACTTC
CDR3 protein: CAISESMGRTSYEQYF
clone size: -
D gene: -
V gene: TRBV10-3
J gene: TRBJ2-7

CDR3 DNA: TGTGCCAGCAGCCCCGGACTAGCGGGAAGAGAGACCCAGTACTTC
CDR3 protein: CASSPGLAGRETQYF
clone size: many
D gene: TRBD2
V gene: TRBV13
J gene: TRBJ2-5

CDR3 DNA: TGTGCCGGGGGGGGTACTGGGGCCAACGTCCTGACTTTC
CDR3 protein: CAGGGTGANVLTF
clone size: many
D gene: TRBD2
V gene: TRBV7-2
J gene: TRBJ2-6

CDR3 DNA: TGCGCCAGCAGCCACGGACAGGACACAGATACGCAGTATTTT
CDR3 protein: CASSHGQDTDTQYF
clone size: many
D gene: TRBD1
V gene: TRBV5-1
J gene: TRBJ2-3

CDR3 DNA: TGCAGCGTAGCGGACCTTGGTGGAAACACCATATATTTT
CDR3 protein: CSVADLGGNTIYF
clone size: -
D gene: -
V gene: TRBV29-1
J gene: TRBJ1-3

CDR3 DNA: TGTGCCAGCAGCGCTGGGGTCCAAGAGACCCAGTACTTC
CDR3 protein: CASSAGVQETQYF
clone size: many
D gene: -
V gene: TRBV6-2/TRBV6-3
J gene: TRBJ2-5

CDR3 DNA: TGTGCCAGCAGCCCGGGACAGGGGACCTACTATGGCTACACCTTC
CDR3 protein: CASSPGQGTYYGYTF
clone size: -
D gene: TRBD1
V gene: TRBV12-3/TRBV12-4
J gene: TRBJ1-2

CDR3 DNA: TGTGCCAGCAGCCCCAGGGGGTTTGTCTCTAATGAAAAACTGTTTTTT
CDR3 protein: CASSPRGFVSNEKLFF
clone size: -
D gene: TRBD1
V gene: TRBV11-2
J gene: TRBJ1-4

CDR3 DNA: TGTGCCAGCAGTTTCGGGCGGGGACCGCGCACAGATACGCAGTATTTT
CDR3 protein: CASSFGRGPRTDTQYF
clone size: -
D gene: -
V gene: TRBV6-2/TRBV6-3
J gene: TRBJ2-3

CDR3 DNA: TGCAGTGCTAGAATAAGGACAGCATACAATGAGCAGTTCTTC
CDR3 protein: CSARIRTAYNEQFF
clone size: many
D gene: -
V gene: TRBV20-1
J gene: TRBJ2-1